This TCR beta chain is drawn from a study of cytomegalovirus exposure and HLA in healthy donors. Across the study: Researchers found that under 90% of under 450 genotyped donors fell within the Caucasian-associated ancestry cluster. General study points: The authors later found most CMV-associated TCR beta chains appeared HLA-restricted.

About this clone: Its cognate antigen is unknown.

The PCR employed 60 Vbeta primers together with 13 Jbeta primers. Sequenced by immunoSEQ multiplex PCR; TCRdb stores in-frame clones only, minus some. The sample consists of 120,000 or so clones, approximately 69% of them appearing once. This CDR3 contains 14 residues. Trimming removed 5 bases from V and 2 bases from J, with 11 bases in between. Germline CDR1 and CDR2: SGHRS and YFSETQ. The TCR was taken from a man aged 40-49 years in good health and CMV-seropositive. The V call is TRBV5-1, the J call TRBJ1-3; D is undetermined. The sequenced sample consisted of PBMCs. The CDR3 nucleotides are TGCGCCAGCAGTAGCGGTGGTCCTGGAAACACCATATATTTT. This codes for CASSSGGPGNTIYF.